This paragraph reports one TCR beta chain. The antigen remains undetermined. These data are taken from a study of blood T cells in healthy people across ages. Notes on the study in general: Because sorting was not performed, PBMCs prevented conclusive naive versus antigen-experienced comparison.

A sample-barcoded 5' primer and a J-beta primer mix were used in a second PCR of roughly 6 to 11 cycles. A template-switch adaptor containing 12 random nucleotides labeled each cDNA molecule. Each CDR3 protein is one row after TCRdb ran MiXCR on the 5' RACE reads. The table shows approximately 900,000 distinct CDR3 sequences, with roughly 52% occurring only once. For every donor, a draw yielded ten milliliters of peripheral blood. Germline assignment: CDR1 DFQATT and CDR2 SNEGSKA (reference sequence). Losses at the gene ends were 7 bases for V and 3 bases for J; bases not matched to a gene: 15. The CDR3 consists of 17 residues.

Sequenced sample: blood. This chain links TRBV20-1 with TRBJ2-3; 11 bases align to TRBD2. The clonotype originates from a man aged 30 to 45 in good health. For the CDR3, the DNA is TGCAGTGGCTCCCCCACCCGACTAGCGGGGCTAACAGATACGCAGTATTTT. This translates into CSGSPTRLAGLTDTQYF.